The 4 T cell receptor beta chains below come from one sample, sequenced in a study of beta chain features in type 1 diabetes. As every portion of the isolated RNA was reverse transcribed, the sequencing read expressed TCRB transcripts. Clones were sequenced by immunoSEQ multiplex PCR, and TCRdb holds only the in-frame ones, with some missing. Here the sample spans about 250,000 clones, 13% to 15% being singletons. Sequenced input: naive CD4+ T cells from blood. The receptor source for this set is a woman aged 40-49 years in good health.

This clone was seen only a few times. The genes are TRBV4-3 and TRBJ2-6; a weak D match, TRBD2 (5 bases). The V end lost 0 bases, the J end lost 2 bases, and 8 bases lay between the germline ends. Germline CDR1 LGHNA, CDR2 YSLEER. The CDR3 loop spans 16 amino acids. CDR3 region: CASSQDPGAGANVLTF. CDR3 coding DNA: TGCGCCAGCAGCCAAGATCCCGGGGCTGGGGCCAACGTCCTGACTTTC.

A few counts support this clone. J is TRBJ1-1 and V is TRBV5-6, with D possibly matching TRBD1 (5 bases). Trimming cost V 4 bases and J 1 base, with 20 bases left between them. CDR1 SGHDT and CDR2 YYEEEE come from the germline V gene. The CDR3 has 17 residues. This CDR3 is CASSPVGRGPKNTEAFF. The CDR3 DNA is TGTGCCAGCAGCCCAGTAGGGAGGGGTCCCAAGAACACTGAAGCTTTCTTT. Together with reference TRBV5-6 and TRBJ1-1, the CDR3 gives the full variable domain: DAGVTQSPTHLIKTRGQQVTLRCSPKSGHDTVSWYQQALGQGPQFIFQYYEEEERQRGNFPDRFSGHQFPNYSSELNVNALLLGDSALYLCASSPVGRGPKNTEAFFGQGTRLTVV.

The rearrangement links TRBV5-4 to TRBJ1-2; 10 positions match TRBD1. CDR3 size: 14 residues. Germline assignment: CDR1 SGHNT and CDR2 YYREEE (reference sequence). The junction had 8 bases not matched to a gene; V was cut back by 4 bases and J by 8 bases. CDR3 in DNA: TGTGCCAGCAGCGATCCGACAGGGGGCAAGGGCTACACCTTC. Amino acids: CASSDPTGGKGYTF.

The V gene is TRBV7-9, the J gene TRBJ2-3; a possible D gene is TRBD2 (5 bases). With 3 bases removed from V and 2 bases from J, the gap between germline ends came to 15 bases. CDR1 and CDR2 (germline): SEHNR, FQNEAQ (reference sequence). This CDR3 spans 16 amino acids. CDR3 in amino acids: CASSFFTGEATDTQYF. The CDR3 DNA reads as TGTGCCAGCAGCTTTTTCACCGGGGAAGCCACAGATACGCAGTATTTT.